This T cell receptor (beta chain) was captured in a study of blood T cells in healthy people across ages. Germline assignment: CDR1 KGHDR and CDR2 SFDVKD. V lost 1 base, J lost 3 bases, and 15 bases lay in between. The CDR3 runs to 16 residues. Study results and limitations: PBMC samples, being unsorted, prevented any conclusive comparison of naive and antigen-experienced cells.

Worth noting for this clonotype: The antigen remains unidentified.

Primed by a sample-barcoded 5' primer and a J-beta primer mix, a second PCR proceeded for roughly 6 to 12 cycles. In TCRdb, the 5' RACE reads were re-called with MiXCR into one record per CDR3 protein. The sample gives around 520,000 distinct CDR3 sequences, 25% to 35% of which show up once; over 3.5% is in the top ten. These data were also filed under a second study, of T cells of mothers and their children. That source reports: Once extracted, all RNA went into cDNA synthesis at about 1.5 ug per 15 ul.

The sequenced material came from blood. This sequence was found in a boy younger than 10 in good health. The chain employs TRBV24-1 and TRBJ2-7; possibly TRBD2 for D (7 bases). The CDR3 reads CATSDFTGGGHYEQYF. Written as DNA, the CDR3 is TGTGCCACCAGTGATTTTACTGGCGGGGGACACTACGAGCAGTACTTC.